The T cell receptor beta chain described here comes from a study of OX40 agonist ivuxolimab in advanced cancers. Study context: A male proportion of about 84% was recorded, with mean age roughly 60 years and range about 20 to 90.

Profiling relied on immunoSEQ multiplex PCR, and the TCRdb table lists in-frame clones only, not all of them. The sample has about 94,000 clones; about 92% are singletons. V was clipped by 10 bases and J by 7 bases; unmatched bases: 17. Germline assignment: CDR1 MDHEN and CDR2 SYDVKM. This CDR3 is 15 amino acids long. The sample in question was CD4+ or CD8+ T cells sorted from blood, obtained in a trial of the OX40 agonist ivuxolimab. The clonotype comes from an adult with an advanced solid tumor such as melanoma, head and neck, liver or kidney cancer. The chain recombines TRBV28 with TRBJ2-7; 9 positions match TRBD1. DNA of the CDR3: TGTGCCACCAATCTAGGGGGACAGGGAGTACGTGAGCAGTACTTC. Residues: CATNLGGQGVREQYF.